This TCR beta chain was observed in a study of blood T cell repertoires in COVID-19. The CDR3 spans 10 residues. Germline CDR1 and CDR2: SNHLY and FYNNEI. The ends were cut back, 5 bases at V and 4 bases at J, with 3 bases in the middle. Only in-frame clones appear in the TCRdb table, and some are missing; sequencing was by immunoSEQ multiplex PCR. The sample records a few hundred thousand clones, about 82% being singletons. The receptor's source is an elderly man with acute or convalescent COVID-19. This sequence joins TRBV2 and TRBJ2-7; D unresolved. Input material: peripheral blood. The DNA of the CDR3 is TGTGCCAGCAGTCGGTACGAGCAGTACTTC. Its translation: CASSRYEQYF.